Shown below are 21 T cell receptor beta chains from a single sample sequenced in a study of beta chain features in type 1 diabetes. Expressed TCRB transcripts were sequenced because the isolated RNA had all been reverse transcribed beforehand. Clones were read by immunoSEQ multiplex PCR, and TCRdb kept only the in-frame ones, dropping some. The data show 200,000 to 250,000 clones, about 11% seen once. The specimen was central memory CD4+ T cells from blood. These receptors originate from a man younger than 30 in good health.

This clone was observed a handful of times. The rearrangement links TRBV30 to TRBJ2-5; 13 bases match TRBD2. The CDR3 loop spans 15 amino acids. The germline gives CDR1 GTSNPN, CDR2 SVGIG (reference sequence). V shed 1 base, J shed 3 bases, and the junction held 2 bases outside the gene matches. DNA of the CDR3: TGTGCCTGGAGTGCCGGACTAGCGGGAGAAGAGACCCAGTACTTC. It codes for CAWSAGLAGEETQYF.

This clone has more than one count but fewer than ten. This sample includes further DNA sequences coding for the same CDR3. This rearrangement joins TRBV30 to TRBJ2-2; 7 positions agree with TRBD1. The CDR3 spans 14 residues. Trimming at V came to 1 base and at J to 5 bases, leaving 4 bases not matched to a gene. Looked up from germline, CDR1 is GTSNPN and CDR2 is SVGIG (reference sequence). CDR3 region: CAWSGDRVTGELFF. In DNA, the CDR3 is TGTGCCTGGAGTGGTGACAGGGTAACCGGGGAGCTGTTTTTT.

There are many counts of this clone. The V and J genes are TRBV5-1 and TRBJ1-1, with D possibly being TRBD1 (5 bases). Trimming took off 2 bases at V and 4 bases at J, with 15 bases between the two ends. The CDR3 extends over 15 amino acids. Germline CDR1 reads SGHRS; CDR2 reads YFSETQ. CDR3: CASSFPDGGSTEAFF. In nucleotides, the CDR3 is TGCGCCAGCAGCTTCCCGGACGGGGGTAGCACTGAAGCTTTCTTT.

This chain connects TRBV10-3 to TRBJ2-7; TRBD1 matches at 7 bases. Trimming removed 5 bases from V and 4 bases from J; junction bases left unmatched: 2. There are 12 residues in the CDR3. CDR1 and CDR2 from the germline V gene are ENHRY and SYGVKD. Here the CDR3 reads CAISPQGYEQYF. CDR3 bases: TGTGCCATCAGTCCACAGGGGTACGAGCAGTACTTC.

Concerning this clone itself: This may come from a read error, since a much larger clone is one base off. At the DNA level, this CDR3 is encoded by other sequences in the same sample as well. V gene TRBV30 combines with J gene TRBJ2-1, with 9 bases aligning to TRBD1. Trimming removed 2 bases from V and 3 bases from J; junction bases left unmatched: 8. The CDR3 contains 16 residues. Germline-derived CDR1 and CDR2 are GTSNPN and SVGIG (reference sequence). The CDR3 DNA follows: TGTGCCTGGAGTAACGAAGACAGGGGGTACTACAATGAGCAGTTCTTC. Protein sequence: CAWSNEDRGYYNEQFF.

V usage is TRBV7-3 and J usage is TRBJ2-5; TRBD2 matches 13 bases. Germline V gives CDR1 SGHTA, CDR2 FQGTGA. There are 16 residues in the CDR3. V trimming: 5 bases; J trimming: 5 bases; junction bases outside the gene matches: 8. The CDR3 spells CASSISGTSGTETQYF. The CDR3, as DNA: TGTGCCAGCAGCATCTCCGGGACTAGCGGGACCGAGACCCAGTACTTC.

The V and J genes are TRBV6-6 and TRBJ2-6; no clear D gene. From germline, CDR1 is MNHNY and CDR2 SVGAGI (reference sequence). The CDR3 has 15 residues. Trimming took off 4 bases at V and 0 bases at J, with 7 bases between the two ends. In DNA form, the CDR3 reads TGTGCCAGCAGTTGGTGGAGCTCTGGGGCCAACGTCCTGACTTTC. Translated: CASSWWSSGANVLTF.

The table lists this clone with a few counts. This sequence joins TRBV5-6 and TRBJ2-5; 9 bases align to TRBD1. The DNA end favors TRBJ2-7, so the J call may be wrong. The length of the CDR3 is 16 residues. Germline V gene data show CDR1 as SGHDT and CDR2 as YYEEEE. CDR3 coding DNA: TGTGCCAGCAGCCCGAGACCGGGACAGGGTTTTTACGAGCAGTACTTC. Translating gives CASSPRPGQGFYEQYF.

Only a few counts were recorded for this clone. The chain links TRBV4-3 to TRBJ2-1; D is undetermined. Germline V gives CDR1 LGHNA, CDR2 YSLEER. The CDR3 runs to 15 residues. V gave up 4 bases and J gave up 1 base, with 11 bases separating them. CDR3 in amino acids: CASSPTSYSYNEQFF. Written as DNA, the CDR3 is TGCGCCAGCAGCCCGACCTCCTATTCCTACAATGAGCAGTTCTTC.

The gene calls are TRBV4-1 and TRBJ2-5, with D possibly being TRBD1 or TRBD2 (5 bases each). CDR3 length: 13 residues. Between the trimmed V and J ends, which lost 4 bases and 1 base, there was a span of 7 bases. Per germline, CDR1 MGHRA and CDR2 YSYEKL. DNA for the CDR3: TGCGCCAGCAGCCGAGGGGTCCAAGAGACCCAGTACTTC. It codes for CASSRGVQETQYF.

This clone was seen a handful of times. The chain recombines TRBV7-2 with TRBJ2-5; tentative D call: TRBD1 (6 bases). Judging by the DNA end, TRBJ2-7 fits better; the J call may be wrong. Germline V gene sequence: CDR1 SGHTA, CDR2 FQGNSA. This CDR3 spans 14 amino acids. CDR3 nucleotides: TGTGCCAGCAGCTTAGTTTCCACACAGGGCGAGCAGTACTTC. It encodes CASSLVSTQGEQYF.

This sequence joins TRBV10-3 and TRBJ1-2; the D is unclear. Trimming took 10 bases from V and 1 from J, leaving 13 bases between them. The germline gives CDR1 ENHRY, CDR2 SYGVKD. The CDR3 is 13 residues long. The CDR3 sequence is CATRMESNYGYTF. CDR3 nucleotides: TGTGCCACGAGGATGGAGAGTAACTATGGCTACACCTTC.

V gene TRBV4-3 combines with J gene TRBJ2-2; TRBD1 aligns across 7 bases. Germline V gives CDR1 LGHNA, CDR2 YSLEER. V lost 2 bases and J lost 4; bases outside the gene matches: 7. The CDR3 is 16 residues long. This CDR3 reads CASSQLSGQFTGELFF. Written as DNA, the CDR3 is TGCGCCAGCAGCCAACTATCGGGACAGTTCACCGGGGAGCTGTTTTTT.

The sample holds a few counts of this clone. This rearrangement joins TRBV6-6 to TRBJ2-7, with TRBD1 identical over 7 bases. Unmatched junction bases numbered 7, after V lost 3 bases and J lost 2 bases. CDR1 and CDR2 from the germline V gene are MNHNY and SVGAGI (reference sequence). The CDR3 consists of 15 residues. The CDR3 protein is CASSYLSGTAYEQYF. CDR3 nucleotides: TGTGCCAGCAGTTATCTATCCGGGACAGCCTACGAGCAGTACTTC.

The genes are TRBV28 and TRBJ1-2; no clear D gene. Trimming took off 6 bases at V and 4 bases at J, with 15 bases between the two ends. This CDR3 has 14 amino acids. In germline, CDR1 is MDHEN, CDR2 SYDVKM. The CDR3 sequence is CASSLDSRSYGYTF. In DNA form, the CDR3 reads TGTGCCAGCAGCTTGGACTCAAGATCCTATGGCTACACCTTC.

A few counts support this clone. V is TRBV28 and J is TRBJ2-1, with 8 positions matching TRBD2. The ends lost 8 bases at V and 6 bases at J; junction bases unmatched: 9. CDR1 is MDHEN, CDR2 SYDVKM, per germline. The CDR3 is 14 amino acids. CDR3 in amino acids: CASHQGLEGNEQFF. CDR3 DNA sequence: TGTGCCAGCCACCAGGGACTAGAGGGCAATGAGCAGTTCTTC.

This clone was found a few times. CDR3 nucleotides: TGTGCCAGCAGCATCACTAGCGGGAGGGCTACGAATGAGCAGTTCTTC. Amino acid sequence: CASSITSGRATNEQFF. The V and J genes are TRBV11-2 and TRBJ2-1; 13 bases line up with TRBD2. Looked up from germline, CDR1 is SGHAT and CDR2 is FQNNGV. The CDR3 is 16 residues long. Trimming cost V 5 bases and J 7 bases; bases outside gene matches: 8.

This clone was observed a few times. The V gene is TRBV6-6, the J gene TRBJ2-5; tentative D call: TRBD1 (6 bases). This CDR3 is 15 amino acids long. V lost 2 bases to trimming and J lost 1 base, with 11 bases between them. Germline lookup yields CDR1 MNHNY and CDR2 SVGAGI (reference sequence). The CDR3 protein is CASSYRQGIQETQYF. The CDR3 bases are TGTGCCAGCAGTTACCGGCAGGGGATCCAAGAGACCCAGTACTTC.

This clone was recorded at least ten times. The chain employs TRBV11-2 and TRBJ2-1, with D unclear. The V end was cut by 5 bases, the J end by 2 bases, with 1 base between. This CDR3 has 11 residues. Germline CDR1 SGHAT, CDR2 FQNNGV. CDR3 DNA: TGTGCCAGCAGCCCCTACAATGAGCAGTTCTTC. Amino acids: CASSPYNEQFF. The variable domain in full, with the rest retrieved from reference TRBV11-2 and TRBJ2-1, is EAGVAQSPRYKIIEKRQSVAFWCNPISGHATLYWYQQILGQGPKLLIQFQNNGVVDDSQLPKDRFSAERLKGVDSTLKIQPAKLEDSAVYLCASSPYNEQFFGPGTRLTVL.

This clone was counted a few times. In DNA, the CDR3 is TGTGCCAGCAGCTTAGAGAGGGAAGAGACCCAGTACTTC. Protein sequence: CASSLEREETQYF. V is TRBV11-2 and J is TRBJ2-5, with a weak D call TRBD2 (5 bases). Germline CDR1 and CDR2: SGHAT and FQNNGV. This CDR3 is 13 amino acids long. Trimming stripped 0 bases from V and 3 bases from J, with 5 bases between.

CDR3 loop: CSIRQGFDQPQHF. CDR3 bases: TGCAGCATCCGACAGGGATTTGATCAGCCCCAGCATTTT. The genes are TRBV29-1 and TRBJ1-5; 7 nucleotides align to TRBD1. The CDR3 sequence is 13 residues long. Per the germline V gene, CDR1 is SQVTM and CDR2 is ANQGSEA. After removal of 8 bases from V and 5 bases from J, the junction contained 9 bases not matched to a gene. Filled out from reference TRBV29-1 and TRBJ1-5, the complete variable domain reads SAVISQKPSRDICQRGTSLTIQCQVDSQVTMMFWYRQQPGQSLTLIATANQGSEATYESGFVIDKFPISRPNLTFSTLTVSNMSPEDSSIYLCSIRQGFDQPQHFGDGTRLSIL.